Listed below are T cell receptor beta chains from one sample, sequenced in a study of blood T cell repertoires in COVID-19. The repertoire was sequenced with immunoSEQ multiplex PCR; TCRdb's copy has only in-frame clones and lacks some. The profile covers under 250,000 clones, with roughly 85% appearing a single time and approximately 5.1% taken by the ten largest. Specimen: peripheral blood. These receptors originate from a middle-aged man with COVID-19, enrolled during active disease. CDR3s include the opening cysteine and the closing phenylalanine or tryptophan. The order of the fields is J gene, V gene, D gene, clone size, CDR3 DNA, CDR3 protein. The D gene is left open where the match is weak. Size is stated for part of the rows, as once, few or many counts, or as a class when the clone is expanded.

TRBJ2-7,TRBV3-1/TRBV3-2,-,-,TGTGCCAGCAGCCAAGGGGGGGGCAGGCGTAAGGACGAGCAGTACTTC,CASSQGGGRRKDEQYF
TRBJ2-5,TRBV28,TRBD2,-,TGTGCCAGCAGTGTCAGCCCGGGACTAGGGGCGACGACCCAAGAGACCCAGTACTTC,CASSVSPGLGATTQETQYF
TRBJ2-5,TRBV4-2,-,few,TGTGCCAGCAGCCAAGATTCCGGAGAGACCCAGTACTTC,CASSQDSGETQYF
TRBJ1-2,TRBV5-8,-,-,TGTGCCAGCAGCTTGGATCGGGGCGCGGGGAGTGGCTACACCTTC,CASSLDRGAGSGYTF
TRBJ1-1,TRBV12-3/TRBV12-4,-,-,TGTGCCAGCAGTTTTGAGGTTTCTGAAGCTTTCTTT,CASSFEVSEAFF
TRBJ1-3,TRBV4-2,-,few,TGTGCCAGCAGCCAATCCCACACATACTCTGGAAACACCATATATTTT,CASSQSHTYSGNTIYF
TRBJ2-2,TRBV7-8,TRBD2,-,TGTGCCAGCATCCCGTACGGGACTAGTTTGGTTGGAACCGGGGAGCTGTTTTTT,CASIPYGTSLVGTGELFF
TRBJ2-2,TRBV6-5,-,few,TGTGCCAGCACCAGGACGAACACCGGGGAGCTGTTTTTT,CASTRTNTGELFF
TRBJ2-3,TRBV12-3/TRBV12-4,-,-,TGTGCCAGCAGTAGCGGTGCCAAAGGTACGCAGTATTTT,CASSSGAKGTQYF
TRBJ2-2,TRBV11-2,TRBD1,-,TGTGCCAGCAGCCCGGACAGGTCCTGGAACGGGGAGCTGTTTTTT,CASSPDRSWNGELFF
TRBJ2-3,TRBV5-4,TRBD1,-,TGTGCCAGCAGCTTGGCCACGACAGGGGGAAGGAATACGCAGTATTTT,CASSLATTGGRNTQYF
TRBJ2-1,TRBV5-1,-,-,TGCGCCAGCAGCTTGGCGAGGGCCCCAGGCTCCTACAATGAGCAGTTCTTC,CASSLARAPGSYNEQFF
TRBJ2-3,TRBV28,TRBD2,-,TGTGCCAGCAGTAGAGCTAGCGGGGGGGCGGATACGCAGTATTTT,CASSRASGGADTQYF
TRBJ1-3,TRBV5-1,TRBD1,-,TGCGCCAGCAGCTTGGGGACAGGCAGCTCTGGAAACACCATATATTTT,CASSLGTGSSGNTIYF
TRBJ1-5,TRBV6-5,TRBD1,-,TGTGCCAGCAGTCGGGACAGGGCCAATCAGCCCCAGCATTTT,CASSRDRANQPQHF
TRBJ1-2,TRBV6-2/TRBV6-3,-,-,TGTGCCAGCAGTTACTCGATTGGGGGCGCCTATGGCTACACCTTC,CASSYSIGGAYGYTF
TRBJ1-5,TRBV30,TRBD1,-,TGTGCCTGGAGCCCTGGGACAGGGAGCCAGCCCCAGCATTTT,CAWSPGTGSQPQHF
TRBJ1-2,TRBV12-3/TRBV12-4,TRBD1,-,TGTGCCAGCAGTTTAAGACAGGGGTATGGCTACACCTTC,CASSLRQGYGYTF
TRBJ1-1,TRBV30,TRBD1,-,TGTGCCTGGAGTACCTCACTACGACGGACAGGGGTCCAACATCCCCCCCATATGAACACTGAAGCTTTCTTT,CAWSTSLRRTGVQHPPHMNTEAFF
TRBJ1-5,TRBV19,-,-,TGTGCCAGTAGGGAAGGTGGCGGTGGCAATCAGCCCCAGCATTTT,CASREGGGGNQPQHF
TRBJ1-1,TRBV6-5,-,few,TGTGCCAGCAGTAACAGAATGAACACTGAAGCTTTCTTT,CASSNRMNTEAFF
TRBJ2-3,TRBV11-2,-,-,TGTGCCAGCAGCCCCCAGAGGCTTGGTACGCAGTATTTT,CASSPQRLGTQYF